Below, 11 T cell receptor beta chains from the same sample are listed, as sequenced in a study of regulatory T cells in long-lasting Graves disease. With iRepertoire HTBI primers and Arm-PCR of CDR3 regions, TCR beta libraries were built. Each CDR3 protein gets one entry after TCRdb re-called the multiplex PCR reads with MiXCR. The repertoire has a few hundred thousand distinct CDR3 sequences, around 24% of them found once; the top ten carry about 26%. The time point was: persistent/refractory GD, antithyroid drugs over 5 years with positive TRAb. The TCR library was prepared using RNA isolated from PBMCs. The material sequenced was peripheral blood mononuclear cells (PBMCs), taken when the disease was refractory, from a patient treated with antithyroid drugs. The receptors originated from a female donor with Graves disease.

The chain employs TRBV7-9 and TRBJ2-5; D uncertain. This CDR3 region has 13 residues. V was cut by 1 base and J by 5 bases, with 8 bases left in between. Germline CDR1 is SEHNR and CDR2 is FQNEAQ (reference sequence). The CDR3 nucleotides are TGTGCCAGCAGCTTAGACAAGGGTGAGACCCAGTACTTC. Amino acids: CASSLDKGETQYF.

The chain carries TRBV27 and TRBJ1-5, with a weak D call TRBD1 (5 bases). Germline CDR1 reads MNHEY; CDR2 reads SMNVEV (reference sequence). V was clipped by 5 bases and J by 7 bases, with 15 bases between them. The length of the CDR3 is 14 residues. CDR3 amino acids: CASSPTRARQPQHF. As DNA, the CDR3 is TGTGCCAGCAGTCCGACCAGGGCGAGGCAGCCCCAGCATTTT.

In its sample, this clonotype was seen many times. This chain connects TRBV6-1 to TRBJ1-1; unclear D gene. Germline CDR1 MNHNS, CDR2 SASEGT. Trimming removed 6 bases from V and 4 bases from J, with 12 bases in between. The CDR3 consists of 13 residues. The CDR3 reads CASSFGEATEAFF. The CDR3 DNA reads TGTGCCAGCAGCTTTGGGGAGGCCACTGAAGCTTTCTTT.

This clonotype was detected only once. The genes are TRBV19 and TRBJ2-7, with D perhaps matching TRBD2 (7 bases). Trimming shortened V by 4 bases and J by 2 bases, and 15 bases separated the two germline ends. In germline, CDR1 is LNHDA, CDR2 SQIVND (reference sequence). This CDR3 region has 15 residues. The chain's CDR3 is CASSSHGGAAYEQYF. The CDR3 DNA sequence: TGTGCCAGTAGTAGTCATGGGGGGGCCGCCTACGAGCAGTACTTC.

This clonotype was detected only a few times. The V and J genes are TRBV7-2 and TRBJ2-7; D may be TRBD2 (5 bases). With 0 bases removed from V and 4 bases from J, the gap between germline ends came to 10 bases. This CDR3 has 14 amino acids. Per germline, CDR1 SGHTA and CDR2 FQGNSA. The CDR3 loop reads CASSLARVGYEQYF. The CDR3 coding sequence is TGTGCCAGCAGCTTAGCGCGGGTTGGGTACGAGCAGTACTTC. Together with reference TRBV7-2 and TRBJ2-7, the CDR3 gives the full variable domain: GAGVSQSPSNKVTEKGKDVELRCDPISGHTALYWYRQSLGQGLEFLIYFQGNSAPDKSGLPSDRFSAERTGGSVSTLTIQRTQQEDSAVYLCASSLARVGYEQYFGPGTRLTVT.

This clonotype was observed many times. J is TRBJ1-4 and V is TRBV19; no clear D gene. The CDR3 runs 13 residues. Germline values: CDR1 LNHDA, CDR2 SQIVND (reference sequence). Deletions cut 7 bases from V and 4 bases from J, with 10 bases between. CDR3 residues: CASTETINEKLFF. The DNA for the CDR3 is TGTGCCAGTACCGAGACAATTAATGAAAAACTGTTTTTT. The full variable domain, in which reference TRBV19 and TRBJ1-4 provide the parts outside the CDR3, is DGGITQSPKYLFRKEGQNVTLSCEQNLNHDAMYWYRQDPGQGLRLIYYSQIVNDFQKGDIAEGYSVSREKKESFPLTVTSAQKNPTAFYLCASTETINEKLFFGSGTQLSVL.

In regard to this clonotype: One end of the junction varies from germline; a read error may be responsible. V usage is TRBV28 and J usage is TRBJ2-2, with D unresolved. Germline lookup yields CDR1 MDHEN and CDR2 SYDVKM. The CDR3 contains 16 residues. In DNA, the CDR3 is TGTGCCAGCAGTCTATGGCGGCGTCCCAACACCGGGGAGCTGTTTTTT. Translating it yields CASSLWRRPNTGELFF.

This clonotype came up once. This is likely an artifact of a read error, given a far larger clone one base away. The chain joins TRBV6-1 to TRBJ1-2, with D possibly being TRBD1 (6 bases). CDR1 and CDR2 (germline): MNHNS, SASEGT. This CDR3 comprises 13 residues. V was pared by 6 bases and J by 1 base, with 9 bases between. The CDR3, as DNA: TGTGCCAGCAGGGAGGACAGTAACTATGGCTACACCTTC. This gives the protein CASREDSNYGYTF.

This clonotype was seen at least ten times. The chain combines TRBV25-1 with TRBJ1-2; perhaps TRBD1 as D (6 bases). The germline V gene has CDR1 MGHDK and CDR2 SYGVNS. The CDR3 length is 16 residues. The V end was cut by 1 base, the J end by 5 bases, with 17 bases between. CDR3 amino acids: CASSESAGWTAYGYTF. In DNA form, the CDR3 reads TGTGCCAGCAGTGAATCTGCGGGTTGGACAGCTTATGGCTACACCTTC.

This clonotype has just a few counts. This rearrangement joins TRBV5-6 to TRBJ2-7; maybe TRBD1 (5 bases). The CDR3 is made up of 14 amino acids. The germline V gene encodes CDR1 SGHDT and CDR2 YYEEEE. V was cut by 0 bases and J by 3 bases, with 10 bases left in between. The CDR3 sequence: CASSLEAGHYEQYF. The DNA for the CDR3 is TGTGCCAGCAGCTTGGAAGCAGGGCACTACGAGCAGTACTTC. The full variable domain, its missing parts supplied by reference TRBV5-6 and TRBJ2-7, is DAGVTQSPTHLIKTRGQQVTLRCSPKSGHDTVSWYQQALGQGPQFIFQYYEEEERQRGNFPDRFSGHQFPNYSSELNVNALLLGDSALYLCASSLEAGHYEQYFGPGTRLTVT.

This clonotype was seen a few times. The chain recombines TRBV4-2 with TRBJ1-4; D possibly corresponds to TRBD1 (6 bases). Per the germline V gene, CDR1 is LGHNA and CDR2 is YNFKEQ. V shed 0 bases and J shed 8 bases, with 19 bases lying between them. The CDR3 runs 17 residues. The CDR3 protein is CASSQDQVTGKGEKLFF. In nucleotides, the CDR3 is TGTGCCAGCAGCCAAGATCAGGTGACAGGCAAGGGAGAAAAACTGTTTTTT.